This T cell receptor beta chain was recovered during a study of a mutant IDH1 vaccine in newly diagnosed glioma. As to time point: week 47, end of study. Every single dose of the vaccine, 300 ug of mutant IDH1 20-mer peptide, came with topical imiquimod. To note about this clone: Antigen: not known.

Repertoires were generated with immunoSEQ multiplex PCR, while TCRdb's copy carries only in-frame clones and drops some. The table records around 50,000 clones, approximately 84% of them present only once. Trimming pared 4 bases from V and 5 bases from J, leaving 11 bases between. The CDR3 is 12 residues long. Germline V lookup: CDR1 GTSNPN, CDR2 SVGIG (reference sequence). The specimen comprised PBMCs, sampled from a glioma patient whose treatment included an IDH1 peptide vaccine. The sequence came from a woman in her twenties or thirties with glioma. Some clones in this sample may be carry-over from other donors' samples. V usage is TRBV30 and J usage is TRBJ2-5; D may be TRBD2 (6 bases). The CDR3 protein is CAWNGGMETQYF. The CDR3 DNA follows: TGTGCCTGGAATGGGGGGATGGAGACCCAGTACTTC.